The following is a T cell receptor beta chain sequence with its context. Its antigen is currently unknown. These data originate in a study of response to subunit inactivated influenza vaccine. Study-wide results and limits: The authors proposed limited new T cell recruitment per seasonal influenza vaccination.

The CDR3 sequence is 14 residues long. CDR1 is SNHLY and CDR2 is FYNNEI in the germline V gene. V lost 7 bases to trimming and J lost 9 bases; unmatched junction nucleotides: 9. TCRdb processed the RT-PCR reads anew with MiXCR; each CDR3 protein has one entry. The table includes around 650,000 distinct CDR3 sequences, less than 20% detected once. The TCR comes from a man between 45 and 60 years old who received an inactivated influenza vaccine. The chain couples TRBV2 to TRBJ2-1; TRBD2 aligns across 10 bases. Sequenced material: PBMCs from blood, taken roughly 12 days after vaccination. The CDR3, as DNA: TGTGCCAGCAAGGTTGGAGCGGGGGGGATTGAGCAGTTCTTC. Translating it yields CASKVGAGGIEQFF.